This TCR beta chain emerged from a study of blood T cell repertoires in COVID-19. In the study overall: PBMCs, B-cell-depleted T cells, or T cells were the source of the cDNA or gDNA that made up the material.

The V and J ends lost 0 bases and 0 bases respectively, with 5 bases between them. The CDR3 is made up of 15 amino acids. Germline lookup yields CDR1 MNHNS and CDR2 SASEGT. Sequencing was performed with immunoSEQ multiplex PCR; in TCRdb, only in-frame clones are kept and a portion is missing. Of some 70,000 clones in the sample, 90% to 95% were seen once. This clone has a handful of counts. The source material was peripheral blood. V usage is TRBV6-1 and J usage is TRBJ1-4; D unresolved. This TCR was sampled from a human donor in a cohort sampled during active COVID-19. The CDR3, as DNA: TGTGCCAGCAGTGAAGCGTCCGCAACTAATGAAAAACTGTTTTTT. This gives the protein CASSEASATNEKLFF.